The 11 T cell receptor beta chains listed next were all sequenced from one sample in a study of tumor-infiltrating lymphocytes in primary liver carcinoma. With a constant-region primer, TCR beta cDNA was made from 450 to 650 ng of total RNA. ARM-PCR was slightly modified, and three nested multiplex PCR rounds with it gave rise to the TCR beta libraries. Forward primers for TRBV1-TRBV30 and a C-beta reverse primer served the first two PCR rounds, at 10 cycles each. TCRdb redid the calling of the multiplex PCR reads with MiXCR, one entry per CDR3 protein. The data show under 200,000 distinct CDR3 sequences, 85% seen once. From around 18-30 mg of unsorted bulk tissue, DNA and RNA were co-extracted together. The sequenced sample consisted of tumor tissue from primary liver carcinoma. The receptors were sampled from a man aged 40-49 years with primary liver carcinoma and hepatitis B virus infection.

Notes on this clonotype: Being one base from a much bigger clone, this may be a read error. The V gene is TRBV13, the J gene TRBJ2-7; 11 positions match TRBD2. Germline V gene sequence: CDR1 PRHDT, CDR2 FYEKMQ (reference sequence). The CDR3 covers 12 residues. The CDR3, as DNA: TGTGCCAGGAGCTTGGGGACTAGCGGGCAGTACTTC. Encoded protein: CARSLGTSGQYF.

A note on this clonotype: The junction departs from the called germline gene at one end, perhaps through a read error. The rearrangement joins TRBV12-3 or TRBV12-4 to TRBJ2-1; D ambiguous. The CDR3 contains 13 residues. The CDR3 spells CASRLMVADEQFF. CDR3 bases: TGTGCCAGCAGGTTAATGGTGGCGGATGAACAGTTCTTC.

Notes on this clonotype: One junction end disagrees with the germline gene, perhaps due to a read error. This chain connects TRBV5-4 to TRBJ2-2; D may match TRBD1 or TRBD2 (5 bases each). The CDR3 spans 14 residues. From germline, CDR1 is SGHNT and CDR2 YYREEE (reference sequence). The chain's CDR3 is CASRLGANTGELFF. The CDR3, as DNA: TGTGCCAGCAGGCTAGGGGCGAACACCGGGGAGCTATTTTTT.

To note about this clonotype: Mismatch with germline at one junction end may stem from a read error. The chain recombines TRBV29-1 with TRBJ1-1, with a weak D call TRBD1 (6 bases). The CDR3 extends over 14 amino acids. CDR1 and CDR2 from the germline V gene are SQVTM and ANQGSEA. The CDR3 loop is CSALRLLGDTEALF. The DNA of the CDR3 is TGCAGCGCCCTCAGACTGCTGGGGGACACCGAAGCTTTGTTT.

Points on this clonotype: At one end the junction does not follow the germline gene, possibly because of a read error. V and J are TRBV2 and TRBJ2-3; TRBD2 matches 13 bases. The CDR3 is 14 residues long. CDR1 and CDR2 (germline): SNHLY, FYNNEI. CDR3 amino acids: CANSGLAGADTRYF. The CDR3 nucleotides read TGTGCCAACAGTGGACTAGCGGGAGCAGATACTCGGTATTTT.

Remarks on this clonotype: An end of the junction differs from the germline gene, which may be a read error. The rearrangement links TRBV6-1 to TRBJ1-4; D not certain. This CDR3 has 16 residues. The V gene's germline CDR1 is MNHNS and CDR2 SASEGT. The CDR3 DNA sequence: TGTGCCAGCAGTGGAGCGGGTCTGGCAACTAATGGAAAAGTGTTTTTT. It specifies CASSGAGLATNGKVFF.

The CDR3 DNA follows: TGCAGCGTTTCCGGGAAAGGGACGTCATATACGCAGTATTTT. It is translated as CSVSGKGTSYTQYF. The chain joins TRBV29-1 to TRBJ2-3; perhaps D is TRBD1 or TRBD2 (5 bases each). CDR3 size: 14 residues. CDR1 is SQVTM and CDR2 is ANQGSEA in the germline V gene. The ends were cut back, 5 bases at V and 7 bases at J, with 19 bases in the middle.

The CDR3 coding sequence is TGTGCCAGCAGCTCTGGGGGAAGCTCTGTTGGAACCCGCACGAATACGCAGTATTTT. Translating gives CASSSGGSSVGTRTNTQYF. The chain employs TRBV11-1 and TRBJ2-3; the D call may be TRBD1 or TRBD2 (5 bases each). This CDR3 has 19 amino acids. The V end lost 4 bases, the J end lost 7 bases, and 30 bases lay between the germline ends. CDR1 and CDR2 (germline): SGHAT, FQDESV (reference sequence).

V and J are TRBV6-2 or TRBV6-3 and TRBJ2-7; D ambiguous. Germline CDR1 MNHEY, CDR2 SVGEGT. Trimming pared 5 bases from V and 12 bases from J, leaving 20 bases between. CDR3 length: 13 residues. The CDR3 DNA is TGTGCCAGCAGTAACGAGGTACCCTACAAGCTGTACTTC. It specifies CASSNEVPYKLYF.

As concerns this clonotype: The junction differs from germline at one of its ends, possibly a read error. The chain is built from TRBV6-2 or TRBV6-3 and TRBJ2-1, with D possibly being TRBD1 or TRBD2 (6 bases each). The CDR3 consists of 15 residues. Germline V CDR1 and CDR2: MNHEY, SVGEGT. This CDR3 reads CASSRPGGRANVQFF. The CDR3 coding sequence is TGTGCCAGTAGCCGTCCCGGGGGCCGAGCGAATGTGCAGTTCTTC.

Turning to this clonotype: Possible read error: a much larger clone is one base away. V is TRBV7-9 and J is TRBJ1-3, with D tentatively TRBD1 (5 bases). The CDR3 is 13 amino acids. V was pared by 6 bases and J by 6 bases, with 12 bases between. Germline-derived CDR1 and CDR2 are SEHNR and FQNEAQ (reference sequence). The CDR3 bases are TGTGCCAGCAGTAAGGGGTACGAAAACACCATATATTTT. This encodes CASSKGYENTIYF.